This note documents a single TCR beta chain sequence. Its recognized antigen is unknown. No much larger clone is present one base from it, and per-base qualities are unavailable. This sample was taken from a study of blood T cells in healthy people across ages (dated by TCRdb to between 2014 and 2016). Turning to the overall study: In model experiments, template switching captured roughly one uniquely barcoded TCR beta cDNA molecule for every two T cells. To avoid experimental bias, donors of different ages were distributed randomly across sequencing lanes. To track age-related changes in TCR beta repertoire diversity, the study relied on deep sequencing normalized with unique cDNA molecular identifiers. The donors were divided into four age groups: young (average approximately 15 years), middle-aged (under 40), aged (roughly 66) and long-lived (82). For two donors (one aged 18 to 29 and one aged 80 or older), the study analyzed two additional independent replicas of 1 million unique cDNA reads from the same blood draw. The paper's findings and limits, for the study overall: Because donor CMV infection status was unknown, age-related changes in expanded clonotypes were potentially confounded. Compared with the aged group, more naive CD4+ T cells, fewer expanded clones and increased TCR diversity were shown by the long-lived group, suggesting age selection. Observed TCR beta diversity per million T cells fell roughly linearly with age, and a significant reduction was already apparent by age roughly 41. Estimates of total diversity based on one million sequenced T cells were regarded as lower bounds and as underestimates. There was a strong correlation between observed TCR beta diversity and the percentage of naive T cells measured by flow cytometry. Conclusive comparison of naive and antigen-experienced compartments was prevented by the profiling of bulk unsorted PBMCs.

The germline V gene (reference sequence) yields DFQATT for CDR1 and SNEGSKA for CDR2. The CDR3 holds 15 amino acids from the cysteine to the phenylalanine. Just the 45-base CDR3 DNA is kept, in frame starting at base 1. Germline trimming amounts to 6 bases on V and 8 bases on J, with 15 as the count of junction bases outside the gene matches. The approximately 40 donors, aged about 6 to 95 years, were systemically healthy Caucasian individuals from Russia. About 9.1 milliliters of peripheral blood were collected from each donor into EDTA-treated Vacutainer tubes. PBMCs were isolated by Ficoll-Paque density-gradient centrifugation, with at least 7 million obtained per sample. Total RNA was extracted from PBMCs with Trizol reagent, with at least 6 micrograms obtained per sample. For every donor, flow cytometry on a PBMC aliquot measured the percentage of naive CD45RAhigh/CD27high T cells. Library creation used 5' RACE. Sequencer: Illumina HiSeq 2500. A second about 7 to 11 cycle PCR used a sample-barcoded 5' primer and a J-beta primer mix. A template-switch 5' adaptor carrying 12 random nucleotides introduced a unique molecular identifier onto each TCR beta cDNA molecule. At least 3 million CDR3-containing paired-end reads were obtained from each sample. The Mint cDNA synthesis kit, primed by a TRBC-specific oligonucleotide, was used to synthesize first-strand cDNA from all RNA. After uracil-DNA glycosylase treatment, a first 18-cycle PCR used universal primers M1SS and BC2_uni_R on all cDNA. The paper's data handling went like this. Each sample was normalized by randomly selecting 1 million high-quality reads, each carrying a distinct molecular identifier. Instead of being binned into consensus sequences, reads that shared molecular identifiers were thrown out. MiTCR, with a Q25 quality threshold and the strictest error-elimination algorithm, was used for CDR3 identification, clonotype clustering and error correction. A nonparametric unseen species model with Euler transformation was used to estimate lower-bound total TCR beta diversity. TCRdb redid the processing of the public reads, applying fastp at Q25 and MiXCR, and retained in-frame beta chains. Each entry merges the rows of one CDR3 protein and shows their most common DNA and genes. Clone size and V and J calls follow TCRdb, not the original study. Here the sample has approximately 350,000 distinct CDR3 sequences; approximately 47% occur a single time. The top ten clonotypes cover around 53% of the sample.

Sequences were obtained from blood. The rearranged segments are TRBV20-1 and TRBJ2-4, with TRBD2 matching 8 junction bases. This clonotype originated in a man aged 55 to 70 in good health. The nucleotide sequence reads as follows: TGCAGTGCGCCCCGGGATGTAGCGGGAAGGGACATTCAGTACTTC. Its product reads: CSAPRDVAGRDIQYF.